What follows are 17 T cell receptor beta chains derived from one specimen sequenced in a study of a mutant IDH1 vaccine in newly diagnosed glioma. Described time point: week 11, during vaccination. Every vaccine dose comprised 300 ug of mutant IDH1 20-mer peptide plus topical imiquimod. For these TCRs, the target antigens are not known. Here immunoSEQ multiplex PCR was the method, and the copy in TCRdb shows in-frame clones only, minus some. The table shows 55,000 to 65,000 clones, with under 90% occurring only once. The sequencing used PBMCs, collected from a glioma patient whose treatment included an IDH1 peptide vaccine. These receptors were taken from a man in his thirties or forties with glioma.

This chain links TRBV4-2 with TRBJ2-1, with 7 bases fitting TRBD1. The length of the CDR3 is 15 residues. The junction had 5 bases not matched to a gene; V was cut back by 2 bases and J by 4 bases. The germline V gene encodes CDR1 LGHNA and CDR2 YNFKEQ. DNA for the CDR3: TGTGCCAGCAGCCAATGGCAGGGGGATTACAATGAGCAGTTCTTC. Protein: CASSQWQGDYNEQFF.

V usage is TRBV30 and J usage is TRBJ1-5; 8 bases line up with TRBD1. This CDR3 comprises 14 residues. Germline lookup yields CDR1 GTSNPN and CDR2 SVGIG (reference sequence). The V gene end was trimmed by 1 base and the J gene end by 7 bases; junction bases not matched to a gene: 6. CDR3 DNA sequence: TGTGCCTGGAGTGCTCCAGGGGGCGAACAGCCCCAGCATTTT. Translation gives CAWSAPGGEQPQHF.

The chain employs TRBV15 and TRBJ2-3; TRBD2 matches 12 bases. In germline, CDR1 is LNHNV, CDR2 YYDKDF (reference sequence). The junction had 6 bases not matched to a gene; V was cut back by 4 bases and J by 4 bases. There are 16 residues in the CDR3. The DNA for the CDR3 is TGTGCCACCAGCATTTCTAGCGGGGGGGCTTCAGATACGCAGTATTTT. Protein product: CATSISSGGASDTQYF.

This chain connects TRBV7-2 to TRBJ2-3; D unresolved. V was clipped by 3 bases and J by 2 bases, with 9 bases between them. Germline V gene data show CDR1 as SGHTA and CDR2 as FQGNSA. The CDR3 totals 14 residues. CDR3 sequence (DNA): TGTGCCAGCAGCTTTTCCCTAGACACAGATACGCAGTATTTT. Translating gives CASSFSLDTDTQYF.

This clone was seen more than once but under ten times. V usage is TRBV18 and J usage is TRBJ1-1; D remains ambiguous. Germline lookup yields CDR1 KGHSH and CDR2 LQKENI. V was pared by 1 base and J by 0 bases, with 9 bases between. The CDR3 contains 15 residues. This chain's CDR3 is CASSPRGSLNTEAFF. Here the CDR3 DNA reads TGTGCCAGCTCACCACGAGGCAGCCTGAACACTGAAGCTTTCTTT.

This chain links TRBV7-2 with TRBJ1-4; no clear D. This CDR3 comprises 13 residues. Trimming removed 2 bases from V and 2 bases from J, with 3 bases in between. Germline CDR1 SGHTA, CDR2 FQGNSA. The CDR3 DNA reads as TGTGCCAGCAGCTTACAGACTAATGAAAAACTGTTTTTT. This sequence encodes CASSLQTNEKLFF.

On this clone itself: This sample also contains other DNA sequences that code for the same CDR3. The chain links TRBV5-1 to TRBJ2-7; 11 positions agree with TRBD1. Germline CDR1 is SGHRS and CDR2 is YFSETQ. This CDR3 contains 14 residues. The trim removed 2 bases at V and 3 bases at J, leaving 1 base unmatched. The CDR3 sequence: CASSLGTGGYEQYF. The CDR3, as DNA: TGCGCCAGCAGCTTAGGGACAGGGGGCTACGAGCAGTACTTC. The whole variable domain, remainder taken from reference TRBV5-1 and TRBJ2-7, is KAGVTQTPRYLIKTRGQQVTLSCSPISGHRSVSWYQQTPGQGLQFLFEYFSETQRNKGNFPGRFSGRQFSNSRSEMNVSTLELGDSALYLCASSLGTGGYEQYFGPGTRLTVT.

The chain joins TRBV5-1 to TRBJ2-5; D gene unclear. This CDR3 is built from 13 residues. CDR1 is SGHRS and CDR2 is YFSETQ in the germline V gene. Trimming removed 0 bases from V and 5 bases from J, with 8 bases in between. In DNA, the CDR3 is TGCGCCAGCAGCTTGGGCACCACCGAGACCCAGTACTTC. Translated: CASSLGTTETQYF.

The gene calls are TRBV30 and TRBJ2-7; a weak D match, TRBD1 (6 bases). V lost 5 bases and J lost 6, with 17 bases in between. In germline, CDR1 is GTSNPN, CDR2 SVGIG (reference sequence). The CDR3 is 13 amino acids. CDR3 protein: CAWAARGAVEQYF. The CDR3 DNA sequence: TGTGCCTGGGCGGCCAGGGGTGCGGTCGAGCAGTACTTC.

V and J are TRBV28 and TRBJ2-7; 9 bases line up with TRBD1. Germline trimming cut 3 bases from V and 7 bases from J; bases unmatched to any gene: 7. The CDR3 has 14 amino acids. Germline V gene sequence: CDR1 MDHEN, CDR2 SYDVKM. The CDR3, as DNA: TGTGCCAGCAGTTTGGTACAGGGGGCGTGGGAGCAGTACTTC. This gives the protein CASSLVQGAWEQYF.

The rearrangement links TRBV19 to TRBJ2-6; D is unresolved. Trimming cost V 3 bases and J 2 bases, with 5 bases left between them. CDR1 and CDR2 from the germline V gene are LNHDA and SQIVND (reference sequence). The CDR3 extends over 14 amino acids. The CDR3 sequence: CASSIGAGANVLTF. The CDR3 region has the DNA TGTGCCAGTAGTATCGGCGCTGGGGCCAACGTCCTGACTTTC.

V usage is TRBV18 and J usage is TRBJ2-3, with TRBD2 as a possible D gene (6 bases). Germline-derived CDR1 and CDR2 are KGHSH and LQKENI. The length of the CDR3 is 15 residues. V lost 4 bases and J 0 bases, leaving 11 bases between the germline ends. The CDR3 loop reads CASSLNSGSTDTQYF. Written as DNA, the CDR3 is TGTGCCAGCTCACTGAATAGCGGAAGCACAGATACGCAGTATTTT.

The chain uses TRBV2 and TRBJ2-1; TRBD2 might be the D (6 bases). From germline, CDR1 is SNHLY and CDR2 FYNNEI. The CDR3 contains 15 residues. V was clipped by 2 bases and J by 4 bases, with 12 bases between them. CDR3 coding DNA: TGTGCCAGCAGTGAATCGGACTACGGATACAATGAGCAGTTCTTC. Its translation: CASSESDYGYNEQFF. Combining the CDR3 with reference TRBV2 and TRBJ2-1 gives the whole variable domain EPEVTQTPSHQVTQMGQEVILRCVPISNHLYFYWYRQILGQKVEFLVSFYNNEISEKSEIFDDQFSVERPDGSNFTLKIRSTKLEDSAMYFCASSESDYGYNEQFFGPGTRLTVL.

The CDR3, as DNA: TGTGCCAGCAGCGATAGGGGGCCCCTTGGGGCCAACGTCCTGACTTTC. Encoded protein: CASSDRGPLGANVLTF. The chain combines TRBV9 with TRBJ2-6; 7 bases map to TRBD1. V was clipped by 3 bases and J by 3 bases; unmatched bases: 6. The CDR3 extends over 16 amino acids. Germline V gene sequence: CDR1 SGDLS, CDR2 YYNGEE.

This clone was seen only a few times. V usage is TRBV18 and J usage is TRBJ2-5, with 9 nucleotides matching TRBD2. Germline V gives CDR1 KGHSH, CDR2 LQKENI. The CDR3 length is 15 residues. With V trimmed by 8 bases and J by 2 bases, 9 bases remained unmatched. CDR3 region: CASTTYSGGQETQYF. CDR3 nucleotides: TGTGCCAGCACCACCTATAGCGGGGGTCAAGAGACCCAGTACTTC.

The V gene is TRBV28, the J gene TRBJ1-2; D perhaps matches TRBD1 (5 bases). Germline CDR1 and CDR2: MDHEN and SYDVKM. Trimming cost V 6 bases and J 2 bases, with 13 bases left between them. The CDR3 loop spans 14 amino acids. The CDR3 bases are TGTGCCAGCAGACTCCCTGGGGGGAACTATGGCTACACCTTC. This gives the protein CASRLPGGNYGYTF.

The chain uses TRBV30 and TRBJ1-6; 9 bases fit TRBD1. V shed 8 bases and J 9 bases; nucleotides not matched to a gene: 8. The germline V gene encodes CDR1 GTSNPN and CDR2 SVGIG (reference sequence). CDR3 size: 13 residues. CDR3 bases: TGTGCCGTTCTCCGGGACAGGGTTTCACCCCTCCACTTT. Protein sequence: CAVLRDRVSPLHF.